These 14 T cell receptor beta chains were sequenced from one sample in a study of shared clonotypes between healthy human individuals. Using immunoSEQ multiplex PCR, the repertoire was profiled, and TCRdb retains in-frame clones only, with some absent. This sample has about 1.1 million clones, with approximately 78% found just once. Specimen: memory CD4+ T cells from PBMCs. Subset indicated: CD45RA-negative fraction. The receptors derive from a man younger than 30 in good health. Some clones in this sample may be carry-over from other donors' samples.

In this sample, this clone turned up once. The chain couples TRBV5-5 to TRBJ2-7; TRBD1 might be the D (6 bases). This CDR3 is 15 amino acids long. Germline CDR1 is SGHKS and CDR2 is YYEKEE (reference sequence). V was shortened by 3 bases and J by 10 bases, with 23 bases between the two germline ends. For the CDR3, the DNA is TGTGCCAGCAGCTCGATGACAGGACCCCAGGTCCTTCAGTACTTC. As protein: CASSSMTGPQVLQYF.

CDR3 region: CARSPRQFPNEQFF. The DNA for the CDR3 is TGTGCCAGAAGCCCGAGACAGTTTCCTAATGAGCAGTTCTTC. The genes are TRBV5-3 and TRBJ2-1; possibly TRBD1 for D (5 bases). TRBV5-3 is classed as an ORF, of uncertain function. CDR3 length equals 14 residues. V shed 4 bases and J shed 7 bases, with 15 bases lying between them.

Comments on this clone: The junction and the germline gene differ at one end; a read error may be behind it. The same CDR3 is also encoded by other DNA sequences in this sample. J is TRBJ2-7 and V is TRBV4-1; maybe TRBD1 (6 bases). The CDR3 runs 16 residues. Germline V gene sequence: CDR1 MGHRA, CDR2 YSYEKL. CDR3 in DNA: TGCGCCAGCAGCCGAGGGGGACGGGGCCTCTCCTACGAGCAGTACTTT. It encodes CASSRGGRGLSYEQYF.

The chain employs TRBV11-2 and TRBJ2-7, with TRBD1 matching 7 bases. The CDR3 has 14 residues. V lost 3 bases, J lost 6 bases, and 8 bases stayed unmatched. Germline V CDR1 and CDR2: SGHAT, FQNNGV. This chain's CDR3 is CASSLNRGSGEQYF. CDR3 nucleotide sequence: TGTGCCAGCAGCTTGAACAGGGGAAGTGGCGAGCAGTACTTC.

The chain couples TRBV28 to TRBJ2-7; tentative D call: TRBD2 (6 bases). From germline, CDR1 is MDHEN and CDR2 SYDVKM. The V and J ends lost 5 bases and 3 bases respectively, with 14 bases between them. This CDR3 spans 14 amino acids. CDR3 residues: CASSKARDFYEQYF. The CDR3 coding sequence is TGTGCCAGCAGTAAGGCACGGGACTTCTACGAGCAGTACTTC.

DNA of the CDR3: TGTGCCATCAGTGAGAAACAGGGAGGTGAAAACATTCAGTACTTC. It translates to CAISEKQGGENIQYF. The gene calls are TRBV10-3 and TRBJ2-4; D possibly uses TRBD1 or TRBD2 (6 bases each). Germline assignment: CDR1 ENHRY and CDR2 SYGVKD. The CDR3 sequence is 15 residues long. The V and J ends lost 2 bases and 5 bases respectively, with 13 bases between them.

The chain has TRBV5-5 and TRBJ2-3; a possible D gene is TRBD2 (6 bases). The germline V gene has CDR1 SGHKS and CDR2 YYEKEE (reference sequence). V lost 1 base, J lost 2 bases, and 14 bases lay in between. CDR3 length: 16 residues. The CDR3 coding sequence is TGTGCCAGCAGCTTGCTTACCGGGAGTCCCACAGATACGCAGTATTTT. Residues: CASSLLTGSPTDTQYF. Full variable domain (remainder filled in from reference TRBV5-5 and TRBJ2-3): DAGVTQSPTHLIKTRGQQVTLRCSPISGHKSVSWYQQVLGQGPQFIFQYYEKEERGRGNFPDRFSARQFPNYSSELNVNALLLGDSALYLCASSLLTGSPTDTQYFGPGTRLTVL.

The chain is built from TRBV30 and TRBJ1-1; tentative D call: TRBD1 (6 bases). Trimming shortened V by 0 bases and J by 4 bases, and 9 bases separated the two germline ends. This CDR3 spans 13 amino acids. CDR1 and CDR2 (germline): GTSNPN, SVGIG (reference sequence). CDR3 amino acids: CAWSVGGPTEAFF. Here the CDR3 DNA reads TGTGCCTGGAGTGTTGGGGGCCCCACTGAAGCTTTCTTT.

The CDR3 DNA reads TGTGCCAGCAGCCTACGTGTGGGATCCGAGCAGTACTTC. This sequence encodes CASSLRVGSEQYF. V and J are TRBV6-5 and TRBJ2-7; the D is unclear. In germline, CDR1 is MNHEY, CDR2 SVGAGI. With 6 bases removed from V and 6 bases from J, the gap between germline ends came to 15 bases. The CDR3 consists of 13 residues.

V usage is TRBV5-1 and J usage is TRBJ2-1; no clear D gene. Germline values: CDR1 SGHRS, CDR2 YFSETQ. Trimming took 0 bases from V and 9 from J, leaving 13 bases between them. This CDR3 has 14 amino acids. The CDR3 nucleotides read TGCGCCAGCAGCTTGGACCCCGTATTGAGTGAGCAGTTCTTC. Translation: CASSLDPVLSEQFF.

V and J are TRBV7-8 and TRBJ2-2, with D unresolved. Trimming stripped 5 bases from V and 0 bases from J, with 13 bases between. CDR3 size: 16 residues. CDR1 SGHVS and CDR2 FQNEAQ come from the germline V gene. In DNA form, the CDR3 reads TGTGCCAGCAGCCTCGCTCGGGTCGCGAACACCGGGGAGCTGTTTTTT. Translated, it gives CASSLARVANTGELFF.

V and J are TRBV20-1 and TRBJ2-1; D perhaps matches TRBD2 (6 bases). From germline, CDR1 is DFQATT and CDR2 SNEGSKA (reference sequence). The CDR3 totals 11 residues. The V end was cut by 1 base, the J end by 15 bases, with 13 bases between. This chain's CDR3 is CSARGLRGTFF. CDR3 bases: TGCAGTGCTAGAGGGTTGCGGGGAACGTTCTTC.

The chain links TRBV7-9 to TRBJ2-7, with D perhaps given as TRBD1 or TRBD2 (5 bases each). The V end was cut by 6 bases, the J end by 3 bases, with 21 bases between. This CDR3 is 16 amino acids long. The germline V gene encodes CDR1 SEHNR and CDR2 FQNEAQ (reference sequence). CDR3 protein: CASRGSGMRGNYEQYF. DNA for the CDR3: TGTGCCAGCAGAGGTTCGGGTATGAGGGGAAACTACGAGCAGTACTTC.

V usage is TRBV14 and J usage is TRBJ1-2; D is possibly TRBD1 (5 bases). The CDR3 length is 15 residues. Germline CDR1 is SGHDN and CDR2 is FVKESK. With 4 bases removed from V and 5 bases from J, the gap between germline ends came to 17 bases. The chain's CDR3 is CASSLNSRDSYGYTF. The CDR3 nucleotides are TGTGCCAGCAGCCTCAACTCCCGGGACTCATATGGCTACACCTTC.